The 15 T cell receptor beta chains below all came from one sample that was sequenced in a study of cytomegalovirus exposure and HLA in healthy donors (dated by TCRdb to 2016 to 2017). The library was built by means of the immunoSEQ multiplex PCR assay. Drawn from immuneACCESS, this table holds only the in-frame rearrangements with V and J called that TCRdb kept. Clones are partly lost; checked studies trace under half to an unresolved V gene and leave the rest unexplained. The sample table holds 200,000 to 250,000 clones, of which roughly 84% were seen once. Together, the top ten hold roughly an eighth of the sample. Source material: PBMCs. These receptors were obtained from a woman in her twenties or thirties in good health and CMV-seropositive.

The J gene is TRBJ2-2, the V gene TRBV6-5; D not resolved. Germline V gene data show CDR1 as MNHEY and CDR2 as SVGAGI. Trimming took off 8 bases at V and 0 bases at J, with 7 bases between the two ends. This CDR3 region has 13 residues. CDR3 residues: CASQRTNTGELFF. CDR3 sequence (DNA): TGTGCCAGCCAAAGGACGAACACCGGGGAGCTGTTTTTT.

The genes are TRBV28 and TRBJ2-1, with a tentative D call TRBD2 (6 bases). Looked up from germline, CDR1 is MDHEN and CDR2 is SYDVKM. The CDR3 runs to 15 residues. With 5 bases removed from V and 0 bases from J, the gap between germline ends came to 11 bases. The CDR3 loop is CASSTSLISYNEQFF. The CDR3, as DNA: TGTGCCAGCAGTACTAGCCTAATCTCCTACAATGAGCAGTTCTTC.

V is TRBV4-2 and J is TRBJ1-2; weak D call: TRBD1 (5 bases). Trimming left V 4 bases short and J 4 bases short, with 19 bases between. The CDR3 totals 16 residues. The germline gives CDR1 LGHNA, CDR2 YNFKEQ. As DNA, the CDR3 is TGTGCCAGCAGCCTTAATATCGGGGGGTCCGCCTATGGCTACACCTTC. It specifies CASSLNIGGSAYGYTF.

The chain joins TRBV27 to TRBJ1-2; TRBD1 is a possible D gene (5 bases). The CDR3 runs to 15 residues. In germline, CDR1 is MNHEY, CDR2 SMNVEV (reference sequence). V shed 0 bases and J shed 6 bases, with 14 bases lying between them. The CDR3 DNA reads TGTGCCAGCAGTTTATCGGGGCGGGGTACGAATGGCTACACCTTC. It encodes CASSLSGRGTNGYTF.

The CDR3 DNA follows: TGCGCCAGCAGCTTGGCTGTAGGCTCCTACAATGAGCAGTTCTTC. Amino acid sequence: CASSLAVGSYNEQFF. This chain connects TRBV5-1 to TRBJ2-1, with D unclear. The germline V gene has CDR1 SGHRS and CDR2 YFSETQ. V lost 0 bases to trimming and J lost 0 bases, with 7 bases between them. This CDR3 has 15 residues.

This rearrangement joins TRBV13 to TRBJ2-3, with TRBD1 matching over 7 bases. J gave up 0 bases and V 5 bases, and 8 bases lay outside the gene matches. The CDR3 totals 16 residues. Looked up from germline, CDR1 is PRHDT and CDR2 is FYEKMQ (reference sequence). CDR3 sequence (DNA): TGTGCCAGCAGCCCAGCCGACAGGGCAAGCACAGATACGCAGTATTTT. Protein product: CASSPADRASTDTQYF.

The rearrangement uses TRBV2 and TRBJ2-1; TRBD1 is a possible D gene (6 bases). This CDR3 contains 13 residues. V lost 5 bases and J lost 6, with 11 bases in between. Germline-derived CDR1 and CDR2 are SNHLY and FYNNEI. The DNA for the CDR3 is TGTGCCAGCAGTACCGACAGGTCCAATGAGCAGTTCTTC. The encoded protein is CASSTDRSNEQFF.

The rearrangement links TRBV6-5 to TRBJ2-1; 9 nucleotides line up with TRBD2. Germline CDR1 and CDR2: MNHEY and SVGAGI. Germline trimming cut 6 bases from V and 9 bases from J; bases unmatched to any gene: 6. This CDR3 is 13 amino acids long. The CDR3 region has the DNA TGTGCCAGCAGAATGGTACTAGCGGGTGAGCAGTTCTTC. Translation gives CASRMVLAGEQFF.

V is TRBV28 and J is TRBJ2-7; 9 bases are a match to TRBD2. Trimming took 8 bases from V and 3 from J; bases not matched to a gene: 5. In germline, CDR1 is MDHEN, CDR2 SYDVKM. This CDR3 spans 13 amino acids. The DNA of the CDR3 is TGTGCCAGCTTACTAGCGGGTAACTACGAGCAGTACTTC. Its protein is CASLLAGNYEQYF.

The genes are TRBV6-5 and TRBJ2-1; unclear D gene. Germline-derived CDR1 and CDR2 are MNHEY and SVGAGI. Trimming shortened V by 2 bases and J by 14 bases, and 19 bases separated the two germline ends. The CDR3 sequence is 14 residues long. The CDR3 nucleotides are TGTGCCAGCAGTTACATCCTTGGAGACTCATCGGAGTTCTTC. This sequence encodes CASSYILGDSSEFF.

CDR3 DNA sequence: TGTGCCATCACCGAGACAGGGGGGAGGGACTATGGCTACACCTTC. It specifies CAITETGGRDYGYTF. This sequence joins TRBV10-3 and TRBJ1-2; 9 nucleotides agree with TRBD1. The V gene's germline CDR1 is ENHRY and CDR2 SYGVKD. The CDR3 contains 15 residues. V shed 7 bases, J shed 3 bases, and the junction held 9 bases outside the gene matches.

This clone was observed a single time. This CDR3 is CASSEVVGGYEQFF. The CDR3 bases are TGTGCCAGCAGTGAGGTAGTGGGGGGCTATGAGCAGTTCTTC. The rearrangement links TRBV27 to TRBJ2-1; D tentatively fits TRBD1 or TRBD2 (6 bases each). This CDR3 has 14 amino acids. The V gene's germline CDR1 is MNHEY and CDR2 SMNVEV (reference sequence). Deletions cut 5 bases from V and 8 bases from J, with 16 bases between.

The chain uses TRBV10-3 and TRBJ1-2; 9 nucleotides agree with TRBD1. With V trimmed by 5 bases and J by 4 bases, 8 bases remained unmatched. The CDR3 contains 15 residues. Germline CDR1 and CDR2: ENHRY and SYGVKD. CDR3 sequence reads: CAISRDLGQGYGYTF. The CDR3 coding sequence is TGTGCCATCAGTCGAGACTTGGGACAGGGCTATGGCTACACCTTC.

The chain is built from TRBV7-8 and TRBJ1-1; D gene unclear. This CDR3 has 13 amino acids. Trimming stripped 4 bases from V and 5 bases from J, with 11 bases between. CDR1 is SGHVS and CDR2 is FQNEAQ in the germline V gene. CDR3 bases: TGTGCCAGCAGCTCGGGCCGTGGGACTGAAGCTTTCTTT. Translating gives CASSSGRGTEAFF. Combining the CDR3 with reference TRBV7-8 and TRBJ1-1 gives the whole variable domain GAGVSQSPRYKVAKRGQDVALRCDPISGHVSLFWYQQALGQGPEFLTYFQNEAQLDKSGLPSDRFFAERPEGSVSTLKIQRTQQEDSAVYLCASSSGRGTEAFFGQGTRLTVV.

This clone was detected only once. The chain combines TRBV29-1 with TRBJ2-1; 7 nucleotides align to TRBD1. V gave up 4 bases and J gave up 3 bases; unmatched junction bases: 3. The CDR3 has 13 amino acids. CDR1 is SQVTM and CDR2 is ANQGSEA in the germline V gene. CDR3 amino acids: CSVAGTVYNEQFF. CDR3 DNA: TGCAGCGTTGCCGGGACAGTCTACAATGAGCAGTTCTTC.